These T cell receptor beta chains were read from a single sample in a study of somatic mutations in cytotoxic T cells in rheumatoid arthritis. Assay: immunoSEQ multiplex PCR; the TCRdb copy retains only in-frame clones and omits some. This table holds 2,500 to 3,000 clones, roughly 70% found once. Sequenced sample: CD8+ T cells sorted from synovial fluid. The receptors here all came from a woman aged 18-29 years with rheumatoid arthritis. The CDR3 runs from the conserved cysteine through the conserved F or W. The order of the fields is V gene, D gene, clone size, CDR3 length, J gene, CDR3 DNA, CDR3 protein. The D gene is left open where the match is weak. Clone size is stated in some rows and not others, as once, few, many or a class when expanded.

TRBV5-1	NA	NA	14	TRBJ1-6	TGCGCCAGCAGCTTGTACAGCTGGGATTCACCCCTCCACTTT	CASSLYSWDSPLHF
TRBV27	TRBD1	once	15	TRBJ2-7	TGTGCCAGCAGCTTCGGACAGGGGTTATCCTACGAGCAGTACTTC	CASSFGQGLSYEQYF
TRBV11-3	TRBD2	NA	17	TRBJ2-3	TGTGCCAGCAGCTTAGATCGGACTAGCGGGGGCACAGATACGCAGTATTTT	CASSLDRTSGGTDTQYF
TRBV6-6	TRBD1	NA	15	TRBJ2-7	TGTGCCAGCAGTTATCGGACAGGGGCTTCCTACGAGCAGTACTTC	CASSYRTGASYEQYF
TRBV10-1	TRBD1	NA	13	TRBJ2-7	TGCGCCAGCAGCCAGGGACAGGCCTACGAGCAGTACTTC	CASSQGQAYEQYF
TRBV28	NA	NA	12	TRBJ1-5	TGTGCCAGCAGTCGGGGGAGCCAGCCCCAGCATTTT	CASSRGSQPQHF
TRBV28	NA	NA	14	TRBJ1-2	TGTGCCAGCAGTTCCCGACAGGAGGTCTATGGCTACACCTTC	CASSSRQEVYGYTF
TRBV25-1	TRBD2	NA	14	TRBJ2-1	TGTGCCAGCAGTGTCGGGACTAGCGGGAATGAGCAGTTCTTC	CASSVGTSGNEQFF
TRBV9	NA	NA	15	TRBJ2-7	TGTGCCAGCAGCCCCCGGACAGACATCACCTACGAGCAGTACTTC	CASSPRTDITYEQYF
TRBV4-1	NA	few	14	TRBJ2-3	TGCGCCAGCAGCCCAGCGGCAAGCACAGATACGCAGTATTTT	CASSPAASTDTQYF
TRBV7-9	NA	NA	13	TRBJ1-1	TGTGCCAGCAGTGAGACCGCGGGAACTGAAGCTTTCTTT	CASSETAGTEAFF
TRBV18	NA	NA	13	TRBJ2-7	TGTGCCAGCTCACAAGCGGGCCCCTACGAGCAGTACTTC	CASSQAGPYEQYF
TRBV7-2	NA	NA	14	TRBJ2-7	TGTGCCAGCAGCTTAGGAGTAAGCTCCTACGAGCAGTACTTC	CASSLGVSSYEQYF
TRBV6-5	TRBD1	NA	15	TRBJ2-1	TGTGCCAGCAGTTACTCGACAGGGACCTACAATGAGCAGTTCTTC	CASSYSTGTYNEQFF
TRBV4-3	NA	NA	16	TRBJ2-4	TGCGCCAGCAGCCAAGATATGGGGGGTGCCAAAAACATTCAGTACTTC	CASSQDMGGAKNIQYF
TRBV6-1	NA	NA	13	TRBJ2-7	TGTGCCAGCAGTGACGGCCCTAGCCGCGAGCAGTACTTC	CASSDGPSREQYF
TRBV7-9	NA	NA	13	TRBJ2-7	TGTGCCAGCAGCTTAGCCGGAGACTACGAGCAGTACTTC	CASSLAGDYEQYF
TRBV19	NA	NA	18	TRBJ1-2	TGTGCCAGTAGTATGGGCGCTGGGGCAGACCTTCGGAGGGATGGCTACACCTTC	CASSMGAGADLRRDGYTF
TRBV6-4	TRBD1	once	17	TRBJ2-6	TGTGCCAGCAGTGCCGGGACAGGGGGCTCTGGGGCCAACGTCCTGACTTTC	CASSAGTGGSGANVLTF
TRBV7-6	TRBD1	NA	15	TRBJ1-5	TGTGCCAGCAGTCCATCTACAGGGGGCGGTCAGCCCCAGCATTTT	CASSPSTGGGQPQHF
TRBV29-1	NA	NA	11	TRBJ2-1	TGCAGCGACTCTAATCACAATGAGCAGTTCTTC	CSDSNHNEQFF
TRBV5-4	TRBD1	few	16	TRBJ2-2	TGTGCCAGCAGCTCGGACAGGATTACGAACACCGGGGAGCTGTTTTTT	CASSSDRITNTGELFF
TRBV2	TRBD1	once	13	TRBJ2-5	TGTGCCAGCAGGACAGGGGTGCAAGAGACCCAGTACTTC	CASRTGVQETQYF
TRBV4-2	NA	NA	13	TRBJ1-1	TGTGCCAGCAGCGCACAGGGTAACACTGAAGCTTTCTTT	CASSAQGNTEAFF
TRBV4-3	TRBD2	NA	15	TRBJ2-7	TGCGCCAGCAGCCAAGATCAAATGGGGGGGTACGAGCAGTACTTC	CASSQDQMGGYEQYF
TRBV28	TRBD2	NA	16	TRBJ2-7	TGTGCCAGCAGTATACGTAGCGGGGGTGCTCACTACGAGCAGTACTTC	CASSIRSGGAHYEQYF